Described below is a single T cell receptor beta chain sequence and its context. Antigen unknown. A quantity of roughly 0.5 to 1 ug RNA underwent reverse transcription using random hexamers. TCRdb independently ran MiXCR on the immunoSEQ multiplex PCR reads; one entry per CDR3 protein. The table records 95,000 to 150,000 distinct CDR3 sequences, about 94% of them present only once. This sample stems from a study of CD8 T cells in Susac syndrome. Across the study: Patients with Susac syndrome were therapy-naive, on corticosteroids, or on intravenous immunoglobulin alone at blood draw. Study-wide points: It was acknowledged in the study that the number of individuals who were included in its TCR sequencing and HLA analysis was relatively small. Expansion of Susac CD8+ clones peaked in TEMRA cells and in active patients. Across the total CD8+ repertoires, under 20 Susac-specific public clones were found. The CD8+ TEMRA repertoires yielded about five such clones.

From germline, CDR1 is DFQATT and CDR2 SNEGSKA (reference sequence). The ends were cut back, 5 bases at V and 2 bases at J, with 4 bases in the middle. CDR3 length: 12 amino acids. Sequencing was carried out using CD8+ T cells from PBMCs. This clonotype was sampled from a human donor with Susac syndrome. The J gene is TRBJ2-6, the V gene TRBV20-1; no firm D call. CDR3 coding DNA: TGCAGTGCTGGGCCTGGGGCCAACGTCCTGACTTTC. Translating it yields CSAGPGANVLTF.